This TCR beta chain was recovered during a study of T cells after posttransplantation cyclophosphamide (dated by TCRdb to the mid-2010s). General notes on the study: The study tracked T cell repertoire reconstitution by TRB sequencing after myeloablative bone marrow transplantation using posttransplantation cyclophosphamide as GVHD prophylaxis. Samples from some 40 PTCy-treated patients, along with samples from roughly 15 of their related bone marrow donors, underwent antigen receptor sequencing. TRB sequencing was performed on blood from all 35 or so PTCy patients with 1-year posttransplant specimens. In 3 patients, up to about 3 additional blood samples taken between 2 and 5.2 years after transplant also underwent TRB sequencing, as did pretransplant blood from a handful of patients. Because TRA and TRB clonality correlated tightly in 10 or so samples, later TCR analyses were limited to TRB. Public TRB sequences were compared against a database of over 3,000 sequences linked to responses to pathogens, tumor antigens, self-antigens and alloantigens. Study-wide findings and limitations: Donor-recipient similarity was low at 1-2 months but increased during the first year, and donor CD8+ memory clones often dominated later blood repertoires. The TRB repertoires of T cells infiltrating skin or GI tract showed only limited overlap with the TRB repertoires of T cells in blood. Across the approximately 46 patients, TRB clonality was highly associated with recipient CMV seropositivity and CMV reactivation, and diversity with PTCy was similar to that in the CNI/methotrexate controls.

This clone is a singleton in its sample. The antigen this receptor binds is unknown. Per-base quality was not reported, and no clone a single base away is much larger than it. TRB sequencing used genomic DNA with the immunoSEQ assay at survey resolution or the hsTCRB kit. The published analysis was carried out like this. The immunoSEQ software handled the initial read processing, while the LymphoSeq R package was used for the repertoire analyses. Clonality was computed as 1 minus normalized Shannon entropy, and a Gini coefficient was also calculated for each TRB dataset. Phenotypes of unsorted samples were inferred by mapping TRB sequences from sorted subsets of the recipient or donor onto the same recipient's unsorted samples. The table was pulled from immuneACCESS by TCRdb, which kept in-frame rearrangements only. Such tables lose some clones; where checked, under half of the loss comes from unresolved V genes, and the rest has no known cause. V, J and clone size were drawn from that table, and D and trimming were deduced from the DNA. The sample table lists about 19,000 clones, under 99% of them with a count of one. The ten largest account for around 0.15% of the sample.

CDR1 LNHNV and CDR2 YYDKDF were looked up in the germline V gene (reference sequence). Reading from cysteine to phenylalanine, the CDR3 counts 15 amino acids. Only the CDR3 DNA is retained, 45 bases long and in frame from the first base. The junction shows trimming of 2 bases on V and 3 bases on J, and the gene matches do not reach 7 bases of it. Naive T cells were defined as viable CD3+CD4+ or CD3+CD8+ cells that were CCR7+CD45RA+CD45RO-CD95-CD27+CD28+. On the day of marrow donation, related bone marrow donors gave peripheral blood samples. Peripheral blood and bone marrow mononuclear cells were isolated by Ficoll-Hypaque density centrifugation and cryopreserved. CD4+ and CD8+ T cells, including naive and memory subsets, were sorted by FACS using a FACSAria II.

Sequenced material: naive CD4+ T cells sorted from PBMCs. The TCR sequence derives from a man in his forties in good health, CMV-negative, and a related stem cell transplant donor. The chain employs TRBV15 and TRBJ2-7, with 7 bases aligning to TRBD1. The DNA is TGTGCCACCAGCAGATTTCACAGGGGTAGCTACGAGCAGTACTTC. This translates into CATSRFHRGSYEQYF.